The clone carrying this T cell receptor (beta chain) was detected only a few times. Antigen unknown. Germline CDR1 is SGHVS and CDR2 is FQNEAQ. J gave up 8 bases and V 5 bases, and 8 bases lay outside the gene matches. CDR3 size: 14 residues. The sample is drawn from a study of human T cells and chemical hapten exposure. Study in general: Weekly scalp doses of diphenylcyclopropenone were given to patients during the roughly 26-week study.

Each CDR3 protein is one row after TCRdb ran MiXCR on the RACE reads. Of over 65,000 distinct CDR3 sequences detected, around a tenth appear once; the ten largest clones hold 1.6%. The study's findings and limits: Versus controls, significantly more large CDR3 similarity clusters arose from expanded TCRs.

Indicated time point: patch test 2, 6 weeks after DPC sensitization. Indicated treatment: therapeutic diphenylcyclopropenone sensitization with weekly scalp DPC. Staff drew blood before applying each patch test. Patients had alopecia, were aged 18 to 70, and were not pregnant. The sequenced sample was whole blood, obtained in connection with sensitization to the hapten diphenylcyclopropenone (DPC). This chain connects TRBV7-8 to TRBJ1-2; the match to TRBD1 covers 10 bases. This TCR derives from a young man with alopecia areata. Some clones in this sample may be carry-over from other donors' samples. For the CDR3, the DNA is TGTGCCAGCAGCCAGACAGGGGGCGCGAACGGCTACACCTTC. Translating gives CASSQTGGANGYTF.